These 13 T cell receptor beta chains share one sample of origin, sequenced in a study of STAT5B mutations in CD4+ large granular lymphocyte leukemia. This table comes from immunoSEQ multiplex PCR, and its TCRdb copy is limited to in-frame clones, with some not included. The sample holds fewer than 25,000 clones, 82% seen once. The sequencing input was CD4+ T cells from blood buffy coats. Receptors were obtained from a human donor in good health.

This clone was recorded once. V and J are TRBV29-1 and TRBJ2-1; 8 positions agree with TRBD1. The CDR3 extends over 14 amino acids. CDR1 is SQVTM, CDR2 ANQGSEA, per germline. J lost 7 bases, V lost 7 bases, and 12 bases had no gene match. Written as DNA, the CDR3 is TGCAGCGCCGCCCGCCAGGGGGCGATTAATGAGCAGTTCTTC. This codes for CSAARQGAINEQFF.

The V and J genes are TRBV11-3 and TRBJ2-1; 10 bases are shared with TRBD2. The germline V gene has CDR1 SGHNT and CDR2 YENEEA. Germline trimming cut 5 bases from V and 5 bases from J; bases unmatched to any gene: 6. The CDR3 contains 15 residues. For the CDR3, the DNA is TGTGCCAGCAGCCTTCTAGCGGGAGTAGACAATGAGCAGTTCTTC. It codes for CASSLLAGVDNEQFF.

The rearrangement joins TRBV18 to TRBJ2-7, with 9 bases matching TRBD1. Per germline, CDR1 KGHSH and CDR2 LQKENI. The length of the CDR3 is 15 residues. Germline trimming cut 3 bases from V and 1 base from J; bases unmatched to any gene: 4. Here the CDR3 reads CASSPTGGGSYEQYF. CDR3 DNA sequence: TGTGCCAGCTCACCTACAGGGGGCGGTTCCTACGAGCAGTACTTC.

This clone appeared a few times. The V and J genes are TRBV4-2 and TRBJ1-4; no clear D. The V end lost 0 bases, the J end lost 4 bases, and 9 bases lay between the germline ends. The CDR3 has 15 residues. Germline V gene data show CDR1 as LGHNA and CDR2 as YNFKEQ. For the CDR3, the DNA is TGTGCCAGCAGCCAAGATACAAACAGTAATGAAAAACTGTTTTTT. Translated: CASSQDTNSNEKLFF.

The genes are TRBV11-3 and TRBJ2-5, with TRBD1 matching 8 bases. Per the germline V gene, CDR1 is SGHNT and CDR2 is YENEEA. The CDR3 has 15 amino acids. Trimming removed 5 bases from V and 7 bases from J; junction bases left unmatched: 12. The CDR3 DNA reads TGTGCCAGCAGCCAAGGGACAGGCCCTTGGGGGACCCAGTACTTC. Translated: CASSQGTGPWGTQYF.

CDR3 protein: CASSLTAVSTDTQYF. As DNA, the CDR3 is TGTGCCAGTAGCCTGACGGCCGTTAGCACAGATACGCAGTATTTT. The chain recombines TRBV19 with TRBJ2-3; D uncertain. The CDR3 loop spans 15 amino acids. Germline loops: CDR1 LNHDA, CDR2 SQIVND (reference sequence). Between the trimmed V and J ends, which lost 6 bases and 0 bases, there was a span of 13 bases.

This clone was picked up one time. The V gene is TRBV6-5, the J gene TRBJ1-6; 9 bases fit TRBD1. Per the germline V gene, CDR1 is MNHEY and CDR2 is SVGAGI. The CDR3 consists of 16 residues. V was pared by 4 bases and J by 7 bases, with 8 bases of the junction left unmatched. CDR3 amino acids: CASSFGVGTGNSPLHF. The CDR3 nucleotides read TGTGCCAGCAGTTTTGGCGTCGGGACAGGGAATTCACCCCTCCACTTT.

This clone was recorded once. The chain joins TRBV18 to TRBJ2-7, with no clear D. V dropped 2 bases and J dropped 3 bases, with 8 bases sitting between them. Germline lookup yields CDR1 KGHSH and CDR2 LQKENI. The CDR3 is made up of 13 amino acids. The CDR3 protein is CASSPGLDYEQYF. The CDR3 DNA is TGTGCCAGCTCACCAGGCCTAGACTACGAGCAGTACTTC.

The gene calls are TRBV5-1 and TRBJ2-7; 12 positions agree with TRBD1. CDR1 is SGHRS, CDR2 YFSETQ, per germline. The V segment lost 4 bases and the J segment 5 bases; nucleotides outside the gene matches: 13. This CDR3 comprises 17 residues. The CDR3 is CASSPRRWGTGGDEQYF. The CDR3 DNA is TGCGCCAGCAGCCCGAGGAGGTGGGGGACAGGGGGCGACGAGCAGTACTTC.

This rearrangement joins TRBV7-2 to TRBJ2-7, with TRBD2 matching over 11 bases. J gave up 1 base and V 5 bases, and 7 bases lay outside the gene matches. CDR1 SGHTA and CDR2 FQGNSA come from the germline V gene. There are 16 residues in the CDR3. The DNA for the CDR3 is TGTGCCAGCAGCCCAGTCGGGACTAGCGGTTCCTACGAGCAGTACTTC. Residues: CASSPVGTSGSYEQYF.

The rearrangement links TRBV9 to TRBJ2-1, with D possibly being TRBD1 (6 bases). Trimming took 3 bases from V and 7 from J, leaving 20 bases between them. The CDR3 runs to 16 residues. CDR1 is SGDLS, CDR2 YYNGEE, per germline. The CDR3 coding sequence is TGTGCCAGCAGCGGAGAACAGGGCTTACCTGGAAATGAGCAGTTCTTC. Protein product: CASSGEQGLPGNEQFF.

The CDR3 nucleotides are TGTGCCAGCAGCCGGGACAGCAACACAGATACGCAGTATTTT. Its protein product is CASSRDSNTDTQYF. This chain uses TRBV7-2 with TRBJ2-3; TRBD1 matches 7 bases. Germline V gene sequence: CDR1 SGHTA, CDR2 FQGNSA. The V segment lost 5 bases and the J segment 2 bases; nucleotides outside the gene matches: 4. The length of the CDR3 is 14 residues.

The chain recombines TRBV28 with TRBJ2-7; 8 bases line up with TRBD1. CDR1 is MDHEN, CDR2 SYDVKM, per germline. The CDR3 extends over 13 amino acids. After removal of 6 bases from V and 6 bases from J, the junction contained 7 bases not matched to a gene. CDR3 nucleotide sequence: TGTGCCAGCAGGGAGACAGGGGCGGGCGAGCAGTACTTC. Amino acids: CASRETGAGEQYF.